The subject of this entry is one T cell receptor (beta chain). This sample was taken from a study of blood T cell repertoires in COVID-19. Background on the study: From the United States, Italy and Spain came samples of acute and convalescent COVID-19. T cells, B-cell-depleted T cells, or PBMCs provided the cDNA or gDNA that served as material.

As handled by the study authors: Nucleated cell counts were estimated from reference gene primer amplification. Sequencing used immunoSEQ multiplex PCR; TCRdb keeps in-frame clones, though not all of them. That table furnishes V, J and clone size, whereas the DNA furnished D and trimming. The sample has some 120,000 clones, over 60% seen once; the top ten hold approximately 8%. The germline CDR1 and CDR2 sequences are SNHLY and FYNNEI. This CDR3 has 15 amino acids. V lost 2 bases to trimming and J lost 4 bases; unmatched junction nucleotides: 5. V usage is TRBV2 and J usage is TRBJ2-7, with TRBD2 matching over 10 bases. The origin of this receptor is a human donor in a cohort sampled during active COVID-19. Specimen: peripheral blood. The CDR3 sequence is CASSESSGSIYEQYF. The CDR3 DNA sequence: TGTGCCAGCAGTGAATCTAGCGGGAGTATTTACGAGCAGTACTTC.